Below are 24 T cell receptor beta chains sequenced from a single sample in a study of T-cell memory formation after mild COVID-19. TCRdb called the 5' RACE reads again in MiXCR, with one record for every CDR3 protein. The sample contains about 270,000 distinct CDR3 sequences, under 20% of which appear only once. Sequenced sample: PBMCs or a T cell subset sorted from them (not recorded which). The origin of the receptors is a man aged 18 to 30 who had mild COVID-19 (a few samples of this study predate the infection). Cell type and time point are not known.

J is TRBJ2-3 and V is TRBV9; D is possibly TRBD1 (6 bases). The germline gives CDR1 SGDLS, CDR2 YYNGEE. Trimming cost V 2 bases and J 6 bases, with 10 bases left between them. The CDR3 consists of 13 residues. This CDR3 is CASSVDSRDTQYF. The DNA for the CDR3 is TGTGCCAGCAGCGTGGACAGTAGGGATACGCAGTATTTT.

This clonotype has ten or more counts. V usage is TRBV18 and J usage is TRBJ2-5; the D gene is possibly TRBD1 (6 bases). The CDR3 extends over 13 amino acids. Per germline, CDR1 KGHSH and CDR2 LQKENI. Trimming pared 8 bases from V and 2 bases from J, leaving 12 bases between. The CDR3 region has the DNA TGTGCCAGCAGTCCGGGACAACAAGAGACCCAGTACTTC. Translation gives CASSPGQQETQYF. Full variable domain (outside the CDR3, taken from reference TRBV18 and TRBJ2-5): NAGVMQNPRHLVRRRGQEARLRCSPMKGHSHVYWYRQLPEEGLKFMVYLQKENIIDESGMPKERFSAEFPKEGPSILRIQQVVRGDSAAYFCASSPGQQETQYFGPGTRLLVL.

This clonotype was observed a handful of times. The chain has TRBV10-3 and TRBJ2-2; possible D gene TRBD2, 7 bases. Germline lookup yields CDR1 ENHRY and CDR2 SYGVKD. The V end was cut by 8 bases, the J end by 10 bases, with 17 bases between. The CDR3 has 13 amino acids. This chain's CDR3 is CAIPGEGGQELFF. The CDR3 coding sequence is TGTGCCATCCCAGGGGAGGGTGGTCAGGAGCTGTTTTTT.

In this sample, this clonotype turned up a few times. The DNA of the CDR3 is TGTGCCAGCAGCTTACCCTGGACTTTAGATAATTCACCCCTCCACTTT. It encodes CASSLPWTLDNSPLHF. This sequence joins TRBV7-2 and TRBJ1-6, with D unresolved. The CDR3 contains 16 residues. The germline gives CDR1 SGHTA, CDR2 FQGNSA. The V and J ends lost 2 bases and 5 bases respectively, with 13 bases between them.

The genes are TRBV7-2 and TRBJ2-1; TRBD2 is a possible D gene (5 bases). This CDR3 region has 18 residues. Germline CDR1 SGHTA, CDR2 FQGNSA. Trimming took 5 bases from V and 3 from J, leaving 23 bases between them. The DNA of the CDR3 is TGTGCCAGCAGCCAGAGGACCCTAGGTCTAGCATTCTACAATGAGCAGTTCTTC. Amino acids: CASSQRTLGLAFYNEQFF.

The CDR3 protein is CASSPYRARETQYF. The CDR3 DNA is TGTGCCAGCAGCCCCTACAGGGCACGAGAGACCCAGTACTTC. This chain links TRBV16 with TRBJ2-5, with a tentative D call TRBD1 (6 bases). This CDR3 has 14 amino acids. V lost 4 bases, J lost 4 bases, and 13 bases lay in between. Germline CDR1 is KGHSY and CDR2 is FQNENV.

This clonotype was seen only a few times. The chain joins TRBV7-8 to TRBJ1-1, with D unresolved. Germline CDR1 SGHVS, CDR2 FQNEAQ. The CDR3 consists of 15 residues. V lost 5 bases and J 0 bases, leaving 13 bases between the germline ends. CDR3 nucleotide sequence: TGTGCCAGCAGCCCCCGTGAACAGATGAACACTGAAGCTTTCTTT. It is translated as CASSPREQMNTEAFF.

The chain carries TRBV3-1 and TRBJ1-3; no clear D. V lost 0 bases to trimming and J lost 0 bases, with 15 bases between them. This CDR3 region has 18 residues. Germline V lookup: CDR1 LGHDT, CDR2 YNNKEL (reference sequence). CDR3 protein: CASSQDPLVVYSGNTIYF. Written as DNA, the CDR3 is TGTGCCAGCAGCCAAGACCCCTTGGTGGTTTACTCTGGAAACACCATATATTTT. Supplemented by reference TRBV3-1 and TRBJ1-3, the full variable domain reads DTAVSQTPKYLVTQMGNDKSIKCEQNLGHDTMYWYKQDSKKFLKIMFSYNNKELIINETVPNRFSPKSPDKAHLNLHINSLELGDSAVYFCASSQDPLVVYSGNTIYFGEGSWLTVV.

This rearrangement joins TRBV20-1 to TRBJ1-2; maybe TRBD1 (5 bases). V dropped 0 bases and J dropped 0 bases, with 14 bases sitting between them. The CDR3 sequence is 16 residues long. Germline V gene lookup returns CDR1 DFQATT and CDR2 SNEGSKA (reference sequence). In DNA, the CDR3 is TGCAGTGCTAGAGAGCTGACAGCTGGGGCTAACTATGGCTACACCTTC. This translates into CSARELTAGANYGYTF.

This clonotype appeared many times. This chain connects TRBV10-3 to TRBJ1-2, with D perhaps TRBD1 (6 bases). CDR3 length: 14 residues. V was cut by 6 bases and J by 4 bases, with 15 bases left in between. Germline V lookup: CDR1 ENHRY, CDR2 SYGVKD. CDR3 residues: CAIRNREHGYGYTF. In nucleotides, the CDR3 is TGTGCCATCAGAAACAGGGAGCACGGCTATGGCTACACCTTC.

The V and J genes are TRBV9 and TRBJ1-2; 8 positions match TRBD1. There are 16 residues in the CDR3. Per the germline V gene, CDR1 is SGDLS and CDR2 is YYNGEE. The ends lost 4 bases at V and 0 bases at J; junction bases unmatched: 8. CDR3 DNA: TGTGCCAGCAGCCCCTGGACAGGGCGATCTAACTATGGCTACACCTTC. Translating it yields CASSPWTGRSNYGYTF.

J is TRBJ2-2 and V is TRBV5-1; D unresolved. Per germline, CDR1 SGHRS and CDR2 YFSETQ. V was pared by 2 bases and J by 0 bases, with 14 bases between. This CDR3 spans 17 amino acids. CDR3 in amino acids: CASSLNLRRSNTGELFF. DNA for the CDR3: TGCGCCAGCAGCTTAAATCTCCGGCGGTCGAACACCGGGGAGCTGTTTTTT.

This clonotype was counted at least ten times. V is TRBV10-1 and J is TRBJ1-3; a weak D match, TRBD1 (6 bases). The CDR3 has 16 residues. Germline-derived CDR1 and CDR2 are WNHNN and SYGVQD (reference sequence). V was shortened by 3 bases and J by 4 bases, with 16 bases between the two germline ends. Written as DNA, the CDR3 is TGCGCCAGCAGTGATGGATCGGGGGGCTCAGGAAACACCATATATTTT. Its protein product is CASSDGSGGSGNTIYF.

In its sample, this clonotype was seen a few times. V usage is TRBV2 and J usage is TRBJ1-4; 10 bases match TRBD1. There are 17 residues in the CDR3. The germline V gene encodes CDR1 SNHLY and CDR2 FYNNEI. J was trimmed by 6 bases and V by 3 bases; bases with no gene match: 10. The CDR3 coding sequence is TGTGCCAGCAGTGACCCCCAATCCGGGACAGGGGATGAAAAACTGTTTTTT. Translating gives CASSDPQSGTGDEKLFF.

This clonotype was picked up a small number of times. The V gene is TRBV6-6, the J gene TRBJ2-2; a weak D match, TRBD1 (6 bases). The germline V gene has CDR1 MNHNY and CDR2 SVGAGI (reference sequence). Trimming shortened V by 2 bases and J by 6 bases, and 13 bases separated the two germline ends. CDR3 length: 15 residues. This CDR3 reads CASSYPEQGAGELFF. DNA for the CDR3: TGTGCCAGCAGTTACCCCGAACAGGGCGCCGGGGAGCTGTTTTTT.

Only a few counts were recorded for this clonotype. The V gene is TRBV9, the J gene TRBJ1-6, with D uncertain. The CDR3 covers 16 residues. Looked up from germline, CDR1 is SGDLS and CDR2 is YYNGEE. V lost 0 bases, J lost 5 bases, and 12 bases lay in between. The CDR3 bases are TGTGCCAGCAGCGTAGGAGGAGGTTCCAATAATTCACCCCTCCACTTT. Translation: CASSVGGGSNNSPLHF.

CDR3 in DNA: TGCGCCAGCAGCCCACAGCCGTACAATGAGCAGTTCTTC. Translation: CASSPQPYNEQFF. The chain employs TRBV4-3 and TRBJ2-1; no reliable D call. Germline lookup yields CDR1 LGHNA and CDR2 YSLEER. There are 13 residues in the CDR3. Deletions cut 4 bases from V and 4 bases from J, with 8 bases between.

This clonotype has a handful of counts. The chain employs TRBV5-1 and TRBJ1-6; 9 bases align to TRBD1. This CDR3 comprises 16 residues. CDR1 SGHRS and CDR2 YFSETQ come from the germline V gene. The V gene end was trimmed by 1 base and the J gene end by 8 bases; junction bases not matched to a gene: 7. CDR3: CASSLSTGGRDSPLHF. As DNA, the CDR3 is TGCGCCAGCAGCTTGAGCACAGGGGGCAGGGATTCACCCCTCCACTTT.

V gene TRBV29-1 combines with J gene TRBJ1-1, with 11 bases that match TRBD1. V dropped 4 bases and J dropped 6; count of bases not matched to a gene: 7. This CDR3 has 14 residues. The germline V gene encodes CDR1 SQVTM and CDR2 ANQGSEA. CDR3: CSVGPGQGDPEAFF. CDR3 nucleotide sequence: TGCAGCGTTGGACCGGGACAGGGGGATCCTGAAGCTTTCTTT.

The V call is TRBV28, the J call TRBJ1-1, with a tentative D call TRBD1 (6 bases). The germline gives CDR1 MDHEN, CDR2 SYDVKM. V was shortened by 4 bases and J by 0 bases, with 15 bases between the two germline ends. This CDR3 has 16 amino acids. The CDR3 loop is CASSSPSTGLNTEAFF. The CDR3 DNA follows: TGTGCCAGCAGTTCCCCATCGACAGGATTGAACACTGAAGCTTTCTTT. Supplemented by reference TRBV28 and TRBJ1-1, the full variable domain reads DVKVTQSSRYLVKRTGEKVFLECVQDMDHENMFWYRQDPGLGLRLIYFSYDVKMKEKGDIPEGYSVSREKKERFSLILESASTNQTSMYLCASSSPSTGLNTEAFFGQGTRLTVV.

This clonotype was observed a handful of times. The chain is built from TRBV7-2 and TRBJ2-3; 7 bases are a match to TRBD2. Losses at the gene ends were 7 bases for V and 4 bases for J; bases not matched to a gene: 14. Per germline, CDR1 SGHTA and CDR2 FQGNSA. This CDR3 has 16 residues. CDR3 sequence reads: CASTHPPGLSADTQYF. CDR3 DNA sequence: TGTGCCAGCACCCATCCGCCGGGACTAAGCGCAGATACGCAGTATTTT.

This rearrangement joins TRBV28 to TRBJ2-7; tentative D call: TRBD2 (6 bases). Germline CDR1 is MDHEN and CDR2 is SYDVKM. Trimming shortened V by 11 bases and J by 0 bases, and 20 bases separated the two germline ends. This CDR3 contains 15 residues. The CDR3 protein is CALPRLARSSYEQYV. Written as DNA, the CDR3 is TGTGCCCTCCCCCGCCTAGCGAGGAGCTCCTACGAGCAGTACGTC.

This clonotype was detected a few times. The chain uses TRBV28 and TRBJ1-1, with TRBD1 identical over 8 bases. Germline V gene data show CDR1 as MDHEN and CDR2 as SYDVKM. The ends lost 5 bases at V and 3 bases at J; junction bases unmatched: 5. CDR3 length equals 14 residues. CDR3 loop: CASSRYRGDTEAFF. The DNA for the CDR3 is TGTGCCAGCAGTCGGTACAGGGGGGACACTGAAGCTTTCTTT.

This clonotype appeared a few times. This chain joins TRBV19 and TRBJ1-6; D is unresolved. Trimming took off 6 bases at V and 6 bases at J, with 9 bases between the two ends. This CDR3 comprises 13 residues. Germline V gene data show CDR1 as LNHDA and CDR2 as SQIVND (reference sequence). For the CDR3, the DNA is TGTGCCAGTAGGGTCGCGGCTAATTCACCCCTCCACTTT. This encodes CASRVAANSPLHF.